This T cell receptor beta chain was identified during a study of cytomegalovirus exposure and HLA in healthy donors. Study results and caveats: A missense DCLRE1C variant was associated with V- and J-gene trimming of TCR beta chains in a later analysis, and an independent cohort replicated the association. Accounts indicate the classifier identified cytomegalovirus status with strong specificity and sensitivity.

CDR3 length: 16 residues. Per the germline V gene, CDR1 is SGHTA and CDR2 is FQGNSA. V lost 4 bases and J lost 3; bases outside the gene matches: 4. The primer mix had 60 Vbeta and 13 Jbeta primers. The assay was immunoSEQ multiplex PCR, and TCRdb's table has in-frame clones only and misses some. The sample shows about 130,000 clones, about 71% of them seen only once. As concerns this clone: The antigen is unknown.

The source material was PBMCs. The genes are TRBV7-2 and TRBJ2-7, with TRBD2 matching 15 bases. The source is a woman aged 50 to 65 in good health and CMV-seronegative. CDR3 region: CASSWGLAGGLYEQYF. The CDR3, as DNA: TGTGCCAGCAGCTGGGGACTAGCGGGGGGACTCTACGAGCAGTACTTC.